This paragraph reports one T cell receptor (beta chain). Germline and junction disagree at one end, which may indicate a read error. A primer matching the constant region was used to make TCR beta cDNA from around 460 ng of total RNA. Sequencing libraries for TCR beta derived from three nested multiplex PCR rounds that used slightly modified ARM-PCR. One entry per CDR3 protein, called by TCRdb with MiXCR from the multiplex PCR reads. The sample lists more than 40,000 distinct CDR3 sequences, less than 85% seen once, with approximately 31% in the top ten. Scientists recovered RNA and DNA together from roughly 21-30 mg of unsorted bulk tissue. Patients were treatment-naive with chronic HBV infection. This entry comes from a study of tumor-infiltrating lymphocytes in primary liver carcinoma. Study context: Patients included men and women of 30 to 69 years. Stage T1-T3 N0M0 tumors spanned 4.2 to 10 cm.

The sample consisted of liver tumor tissue from sampling region 5. This sample's subset: tumor region T5, tumor centre. This sequence was found in a man aged 35 to 55 with primary liver carcinoma and hepatitis B virus infection.

CDR3 protein: CSAGLAGDTDTQCF. The CDR3 coding sequence is TGCAGCGCGGGACTAGCGGGAGACACAGACACGCAGTGTTTT. The chain combines TRBV29-1 with TRBJ2-3, with 14 bases fitting TRBD2. There are 14 residues in the CDR3. Germline V gives CDR1 SQVTM, CDR2 ANQGSEA.